This TCR beta chain was identified in a study of blood T cell repertoires in COVID-19. Study-wide background: Collection of acute and convalescent COVID-19 samples took place in the United States, Italy and Spain. Nucleic acid was either cDNA or gDNA, and it came from T cells, B-cell-depleted T cells, or PBMCs.

The table came from immunoSEQ multiplex PCR; TCRdb's copy has only in-frame clones and leaves some out. The sample lists approximately 110,000 clones, 85% occurring once. The CDR3 loop spans 16 amino acids. The trim removed 6 bases at V and 6 bases at J, leaving 11 bases unmatched. Germline loops: CDR1 LGHDT, CDR2 YNNKEL (reference sequence). This TCR was recovered from a human donor in a cohort sampled during active COVID-19. Sequencing was done on a sample of peripheral blood. V gene TRBV3-1 (or the pseudogene TRBV3-2) combines with J gene TRBJ1-5, with 10 bases matching TRBD1. The CDR3 DNA is TGTGCCAGCAGTCTGAAAGGGACAGGGGAAAGTCAGCCCCAGCATTTT. Translated, it gives CASSLKGTGESQPQHF.